This TCR beta chain was documented in a study of blood T cell repertoires in COVID-19. Germline V gene sequence: CDR1 SQVTM, CDR2 ANQGSEA. This CDR3 contains 14 residues. Between the trimmed V and J ends, which lost 6 bases and 0 bases, there was a span of 14 bases. This clone was seen a handful of times. Produced via immunoSEQ multiplex PCR; TCRdb's table is partial and in-frame only. Found here are 200,000 to 250,000 clones, about 80% of them singletons; the top ten hold approximately 8%. The sample consisted of peripheral blood. This receptor was identified in a woman of 80 years or more with COVID-19, enrolled during active disease. The rearrangement uses TRBV29-1 and TRBJ1-1; TRBD1 might be the D (5 bases). CDR3 nucleotides: TGCAGCGTCGAGCAGGGCCCGATGAACACTGAAGCTTTCTTT. Translated, it gives CSVEQGPMNTEAFF.